This TCR beta chain was retrieved from a study of cytomegalovirus exposure and HLA in healthy donors. Points from the study as a whole: It was likely that a cluster of highly shared sequence variants was a sequencing artifact. As immune exposure information, only CMV serostatus was available.

Trimming removed 4 bases at V and 4 bases at J, with 10 bases between. The CDR3 contains 13 residues. Germline V gene data show CDR1 as LGHNA and CDR2 as YSLEER. Amplification used 60 Vbeta primers and 13 Jbeta primers. The data were produced by immunoSEQ multiplex PCR, yet TCRdb's version contains in-frame clones alone and is incomplete. The sample includes approximately 280,000 clones, 75% to 90% of them seen just once. This clone has a handful of counts. Its antigen is unidentified. The donors were healthy bone marrow donors. The J gene is TRBJ1-2, the V gene TRBV4-3; weak D call: TRBD1 (5 bases). This TCR was sampled from a man aged 35 to 55 in good health and CMV-seropositive. The source material was PBMCs. CDR3 in DNA: TGCGCCAGCAGCCGGGGAGGGACCTATGGCTACACCTTC. Residues: CASSRGGTYGYTF.